This is a list of T cell receptor beta chains from one sample in a study of OX40 agonist ivuxolimab in advanced cancers. The table came from immunoSEQ multiplex PCR; TCRdb's copy has only in-frame clones and leaves some out. The table lists tens of thousands of clones, around 83% of them singletons. The material sequenced was CD4+ or CD8+ T cells sorted from blood, taken in a trial of the OX40 agonist ivuxolimab. The source is an adult with an advanced solid tumor such as melanoma, head and neck, liver or kidney cancer. Each CDR3 is given with its conserved first and last residue. A D gene is named only where the DNA matches it firmly. Where a row states a size, it is once, few, many or the class of an expanded clone; other rows omit it.

DNA: TGTGCCAGCAGTTTAGACAGTGGAAACACCATATATTTT
CDR3: CASSLDSGNTIYF
J: TRBJ1-3
D: NA
V: TRBV2
size: NA

DNA: TGTGCCAGCAATCGGGAAGGGGGGTACACAGATACGCAGTATTTT
CDR3: CASNREGGYTDTQYF
J: TRBJ2-3
D: NA
V: TRBV2
size: NA

DNA: TGTGCCAGCAGTGAATATAAGGGGGGGCCTGAGACCCAGTACTTC
CDR3: CASSEYKGGPETQYF
J: TRBJ2-5
D: NA
V: TRBV25-1
size: NA

DNA: TGTGCCAGTACCCAATTTGGGGCAGGGGCTGGGGCCAACGTCCTGACTTTC
CDR3: CASTQFGAGAGANVLTF
J: TRBJ2-6
D: NA
V: TRBV19
size: NA

DNA: TGTGCCAGTCGCTGGAGCAGGGGTAATGAAAAACTGTTTTTT
CDR3: CASRWSRGNEKLFF
J: TRBJ1-4
D: NA
V: TRBV19
size: NA

DNA: TGCAGCGTTGTTGGTCCGAGCGGGGCCCCCGGCGAGCAGTACTTC
CDR3: CSVVGPSGAPGEQYF
J: TRBJ2-7
D: TRBD2
V: TRBV29-1
size: NA

DNA: TGTGCCAGCAGTGTTGAGGGGCTGGACAAAAACATTCAGTACTTC
CDR3: CASSVEGLDKNIQYF
J: TRBJ2-4
D: NA
V: TRBV2
size: NA

DNA: TGTGCCAGCAGTCTAGGCGGCGGGAGGGCATTCGATGAGCAGTTCTTC
CDR3: CASSLGGGRAFDEQFF
J: TRBJ2-1
D: TRBD2
V: TRBV11-3
size: NA

DNA: TGCAGCGTTGCGGACAGCCGGTTCGGACCCCTCCACTTT
CDR3: CSVADSRFGPLHF
J: TRBJ1-6
D: NA
V: TRBV29-1
size: NA

DNA: TGTGCCAGTAGTCTCCGGGACCTTGGAGGGGAGCAGTTCTTC
CDR3: CASSLRDLGGEQFF
J: TRBJ2-1
D: NA
V: TRBV19
size: NA

DNA: TGTGCCAGCAGGGATCGACAGGGCGTGGGTGAAAAACTGTTTTTT
CDR3: CASRDRQGVGEKLFF
J: TRBJ1-4
D: TRBD1
V: TRBV7-2
size: NA

DNA: TGTGCCAGTAAGGTAGGCCCGAACACTGAAGCTTTCTTT
CDR3: CASKVGPNTEAFF
J: TRBJ1-1
D: NA
V: TRBV19
size: NA

DNA: TGTGCCAGCAGCCTCCCGCAGGGGACGAGAACTGAAGCTTTCTTT
CDR3: CASSLPQGTRTEAFF
J: TRBJ1-1
D: NA
V: TRBV7-9
size: NA

DNA: TGTGCCAGCAGTTACTTTGTGGCGAGGGCTAACTATGGCTACACCTTC
CDR3: CASSYFVARANYGYTF
J: TRBJ1-2
D: NA
V: TRBV5-6
size: NA

DNA: TGTACCAGTAGGGATGGACATCAGCCCCAGCATTTT
CDR3: CTSRDGHQPQHF
J: TRBJ1-5
D: NA
V: TRBV19
size: NA

DNA: TGTGCCAGTAGCCAGGGGAGAGATACGCAGTATTTT
CDR3: CASSQGRDTQYF
J: TRBJ2-3
D: NA
V: TRBV19
size: NA

DNA: TGCAGTGCTAGAGTGCGGGTCGAGCAGTACTTC
CDR3: CSARVRVEQYF
J: TRBJ2-7
D: NA
V: TRBV20-1
size: once

DNA: TGTGCCAGCAGTGAAGAGACTTACTACAATGAGCAGTTCTTC
CDR3: CASSEETYYNEQFF
J: TRBJ2-1
D: NA
V: TRBV6-1
size: NA

DNA: TGTGCCAGCAGTGACCAGCGGGGGACTGAAGCTTTCTTT
CDR3: CASSDQRGTEAFF
J: TRBJ1-1
D: NA
V: TRBV25-1
size: NA

DNA: TGTGCCAGCAGTGAATATCGACTAGCGGGAGAGACCCAGTACTTC
CDR3: CASSEYRLAGETQYF
J: TRBJ2-5
D: TRBD2
V: TRBV2
size: NA

DNA: TGTGCCACCAGGCTACCGGGACGGAATAATGAAAAACTGTTTTTT
CDR3: CATRLPGRNNEKLFF
J: TRBJ1-4
D: NA
V: TRBV6-6
size: NA

DNA: TGTGCCAGCAGTCTACAGGGGACGGCCTACGAGCAGTACTTC
CDR3: CASSLQGTAYEQYF
J: TRBJ2-7
D: TRBD1
V: TRBV6-1
size: NA

DNA: TGTGCCAGCAGTGAAACGCTAAGGGGAATTGGAACTAATGAAAAACTGTTTTTT
CDR3: CASSETLRGIGTNEKLFF
J: TRBJ1-4
D: NA
V: TRBV6-1
size: NA

DNA: TGTGCCATCAGTCGCGGGAGGGTAGGGTACAATGAGCAGTTCTTC
CDR3: CAISRGRVGYNEQFF
J: TRBJ2-1
D: TRBD2
V: TRBV10-3
size: few

DNA: TGTGCCAGCAGCCGGACAGGGGGCATCTATGGCTACACCTTC
CDR3: CASSRTGGIYGYTF
J: TRBJ1-2
D: TRBD1
V: TRBV9
size: NA

DNA: TGCAGCGTTGAAAAGCTTTGGGCTAATGAAAAACTGTTTTTT
CDR3: CSVEKLWANEKLFF
J: TRBJ1-4
D: NA
V: TRBV29-1
size: NA

DNA: TGTGCCACCAGCACGGAACAGGGGGCGCGAGGAAACACCATATATTTT
CDR3: CATSTEQGARGNTIYF
J: TRBJ1-3
D: TRBD1
V: TRBV15
size: NA

DNA: TGCGCCAGCAGTGAGTCTGGGGTGCACTATGGCTACACCTTC
CDR3: CASSESGVHYGYTF
J: TRBJ1-2
D: NA
V: TRBV10-1
size: NA

DNA: TGTGCCAGCAGCTTAGTCCCAGGGAGTTATTCACCCCTCCACTTT
CDR3: CASSLVPGSYSPLHF
J: TRBJ1-6
D: NA
V: TRBV7-9
size: NA

DNA: TGCAGCGTTGGGGTTCAGCCCCAGCATTTT
CDR3: CSVGVQPQHF
J: TRBJ1-5
D: NA
V: TRBV29-1
size: few

DNA: TGTGCCAGCAGGGGGGCAGGGAGCTCCTACGAGCAGTACTTC
CDR3: CASRGAGSSYEQYF
J: TRBJ2-7
D: NA
V: TRBV2
size: few

DNA: TGTGCCAGCAGCTTTAGGGGGCCCTACGAGCAGTACTTC
CDR3: CASSFRGPYEQYF
J: TRBJ2-7
D: TRBD1
V: TRBV5-5
size: NA

DNA: TGTGCCAGCTCATTACAGGAGGAAGCTTTCTTT
CDR3: CASSLQEEAFF
J: TRBJ1-1
D: NA
V: TRBV18
size: many

DNA: TGTGCCAGCAGTTACATGGGAGCTAATGAAAAACTGTTTTTT
CDR3: CASSYMGANEKLFF
J: TRBJ1-4
D: NA
V: TRBV6-6
size: NA

DNA: TGTGCCAGCAGCCCCTTTGAGGAGAACTTCTATGGCTACACCTTC
CDR3: CASSPFEENFYGYTF
J: TRBJ1-2
D: NA
V: TRBV16
size: NA

DNA: TGTGCCAGCTCCCTGGGGGGCCCTCTTAATTCACCCCTCCACTTT
CDR3: CASSLGGPLNSPLHF
J: TRBJ1-6
D: NA
V: TRBV18
size: once

DNA: TGTGCCAGCAGCCAAATAACAAGCAGGGGGACTAACTATGGCTACACCTTC
CDR3: CASSQITSRGTNYGYTF
J: TRBJ1-2
D: TRBD1
V: TRBV4-2
size: NA

DNA: TGTGCCAGCAGTGCCCTGACTAGCGGAGGCACAGATACGCAGTATTTT
CDR3: CASSALTSGGTDTQYF
J: TRBJ2-3
D: TRBD2
V: TRBV6-1
size: few

DNA: TGTGCCAGCAAGGGTACGGAAGAGACCCAGTACTTC
CDR3: CASKGTEETQYF
J: TRBJ2-5
D: NA
V: TRBV2
size: NA

DNA: TGCGCCAGCAGCTTGGCGACAGGGAGTGAAGCTTTCTTT
CDR3: CASSLATGSEAFF
J: TRBJ1-1
D: TRBD1
V: TRBV5-1
size: NA

DNA: TGCGCCAGCAGCTTCGTGGGGGGCACCGGGGAGCTGTTTTTT
CDR3: CASSFVGGTGELFF
J: TRBJ2-2
D: NA
V: TRBV5-1
size: NA

DNA: TGTGCCAGTAGTAGAGGGACAACTAATGAAAAACTGTTTTTT
CDR3: CASSRGTTNEKLFF
J: TRBJ1-4
D: NA
V: TRBV19
size: NA

DNA: TGTGCCACCGGGATTAGGAACACTGAAGCTTTCTTT
CDR3: CATGIRNTEAFF
J: TRBJ1-1
D: NA
V: TRBV6-5
size: NA

DNA: TGTGCCAGCTCACCCGGGCCGGGACAGGGGACTGAAGCTTTCTTT
CDR3: CASSPGPGQGTEAFF
J: TRBJ1-1
D: TRBD1
V: TRBV18
size: NA

DNA: TGTGCCAGCAGCTTTCGACGGAGCTATGAAGCTTTCTTT
CDR3: CASSFRRSYEAFF
J: TRBJ1-1
D: NA
V: TRBV2
size: NA

DNA: TGCGCCAGCAGCTTGGCGCCAGCGGGAGGGGGGGAGACCCAGTACTTC
CDR3: CASSLAPAGGGETQYF
J: TRBJ2-5
D: TRBD2
V: TRBV5-1
size: NA

DNA: TGTGCCAGCAGCTTGATGGGACAGGGATTAAACACCATATATTTT
CDR3: CASSLMGQGLNTIYF
J: TRBJ1-3
D: TRBD1
V: TRBV5-6
size: once

DNA: TGCGCCAGCAGCTTTCGTCAGGGCAATGAGCAGTTCTTC
CDR3: CASSFRQGNEQFF
J: TRBJ2-1
D: NA
V: TRBV5-1
size: NA

DNA: TGTGCCAGCAGTAGCCGGATACAGAATAGCAATCAGCCCCAGCATTTT
CDR3: CASSSRIQNSNQPQHF
J: TRBJ1-5
D: NA
V: TRBV2
size: once